Each of the 26 T cell receptor beta chains below was sequenced from the same sample in a study of siplizumab effects on memory and regulatory T cells. Sequencing used immunoSEQ multiplex PCR; TCRdb keeps in-frame clones, though not all of them. The data hold fewer than 100,000 clones, with 94% observed a single time. Sequenced material: non-Treg CD4+ T cells sorted from blood. These receptors were collected from a human donor in good health.

This clone showed up just once. CDR3 region: CASSGTGDNSPLHF. As DNA, the CDR3 is TGCGCCAGCAGTGGTACAGGGGATAATTCACCCCTCCACTTT. The gene calls are TRBV10-2 and TRBJ1-6, with 7 bases matching TRBD1. Per the germline V gene, CDR1 is WSHSY and CDR2 is SAAADI. J was trimmed by 5 bases and V by 4 bases; bases with no gene match: 2. The CDR3 totals 14 residues.

This chain joins TRBV2 and TRBJ2-7; D possibly corresponds to TRBD1 (5 bases). Germline assignment: CDR1 SNHLY and CDR2 FYNNEI. With 2 bases removed from V and 0 bases from J, the gap between germline ends came to 17 bases. The CDR3 extends over 17 amino acids. CDR3 bases: TGTGCCAGCAGTGAAAAGGGGCGGCCCGAACACTCCTACGAGCAGTACTTC. Protein: CASSEKGRPEHSYEQYF.

This chain links TRBV7-3 with TRBJ2-5; TRBD2 matches at 8 bases. The germline gives CDR1 SGHTA, CDR2 FQGTGA. This CDR3 comprises 15 residues. After removal of 5 bases from V and 5 bases from J, the junction contained 10 bases not matched to a gene. CDR3 region: CASSPGGREHETQYF. CDR3 DNA sequence: TGTGCCAGCAGCCCGGGGGGGCGGGAGCACGAGACCCAGTACTTC.

Only a few counts were recorded for this clone. V is TRBV4-1 and J is TRBJ2-7; D may be TRBD2 (5 bases). The CDR3 spans 16 residues. Germline CDR1 MGHRA, CDR2 YSYEKL. Trimming removed 4 bases from V and 1 base from J, with 17 bases in between. CDR3 protein: CASSPGGSGASYEQYF. CDR3 bases: TGCGCCAGCAGCCCTGGCGGCAGCGGAGCATCCTACGAGCAGTACTTC.

This clone was recorded only once. The V gene is TRBV2, the J gene TRBJ2-7; weak D call: TRBD2 (5 bases). V was clipped by 1 base and J by 6 bases, with 10 bases between them. The length of the CDR3 is 13 residues. Germline values: CDR1 SNHLY, CDR2 FYNNEI. The DNA for the CDR3 is TGTGCCAGCAGTGAAGTCGTAGGAGGCGAGCAGTACTTC. Translated: CASSEVVGGEQYF. Based on the CDR3 plus reference TRBV2 and TRBJ2-7, the full variable domain is EPEVTQTPSHQVTQMGQEVILRCVPISNHLYFYWYRQILGQKVEFLVSFYNNEISEKSEIFDDQFSVERPDGSNFTLKIRSTKLEDSAMYFCASSEVVGGEQYFGPGTRLTVT.

This chain joins TRBV5-1 and TRBJ2-1; D not resolved. This CDR3 spans 11 amino acids. CDR1 SGHRS and CDR2 YFSETQ come from the germline V gene. V was cut by 6 bases and J by 6 bases, with 7 bases left in between. CDR3 DNA sequence: TGCGCCAGCACTCTGAGCAATGAGCAGTTCTTC. Translating it yields CASTLSNEQFF.

The chain uses TRBV4-2 and TRBJ2-7; D remains unclear. This CDR3 comprises 14 residues. Per germline, CDR1 LGHNA and CDR2 YNFKEQ. V gave up 0 bases and J gave up 2 bases, with 8 bases separating them. The CDR3 loop reads CASSQDTTTYEQYF. The CDR3 bases are TGTGCCAGCAGCCAAGATACCACTACCTACGAGCAGTACTTC.

This chain joins TRBV7-9 and TRBJ1-1; D is uncertain. The CDR3 has 13 amino acids. Germline V gene lookup returns CDR1 SEHNR and CDR2 FQNEAQ (reference sequence). V gave up 5 bases and J gave up 5 bases, with 12 bases separating them. CDR3 region: CASSREAGTEAFF. The CDR3, as DNA: TGTGCCAGCAGCCGAGAGGCGGGTACTGAAGCTTTCTTT.

This chain links TRBV9 with TRBJ1-5; D is ambiguous. Per the germline V gene, CDR1 is SGDLS and CDR2 is YYNGEE. The CDR3 loop spans 15 amino acids. The ends were cut back, 4 bases at V and 4 bases at J, with 15 bases in the middle. The CDR3 sequence is CASSPDLAPNQPQHF. In DNA, the CDR3 is TGTGCCAGCAGCCCCGACCTGGCACCAAATCAGCCCCAGCATTTT. Supplemented by reference TRBV9 and TRBJ1-5, the full variable domain reads DSGVTQTPKHLITATGQRVTLRCSPRSGDLSVYWYQQSLDQGLQFLIQYYNGEERAKGNILERFSAQQFPDLHSELNLSSLELGDSALYFCASSPDLAPNQPQHFGDGTRLSIL.

The J gene is TRBJ2-1, the V gene TRBV14; 7 bases are a match to TRBD1. Germline V gene sequence: CDR1 SGHDN, CDR2 FVKESK. The CDR3 has 13 amino acids. Unmatched junction bases numbered 8, after V lost 6 bases and J lost 9 bases. The DNA of the CDR3 is TGTGCCAGCAGGGGTACAGGGGCGGGTGAGCAGTTCTTC. Its protein is CASRGTGAGEQFF.

The chain employs TRBV5-8 and TRBJ2-5; the D is unclear. Germline assignment: CDR1 SGHTS and CDR2 YDEGEE. V lost 1 base and J lost 2, with 6 bases in between. This CDR3 is built from 13 residues. CDR3 amino acids: CASSLLEQETQYF. The CDR3 DNA reads TGTGCCAGCAGCTTGCTTGAGCAAGAGACCCAGTACTTC.

This clone showed up just once. The CDR3 reads CASRGTVSYEQYF. As DNA, the CDR3 is TGTGCCAGCAGGGGGACGGTCTCCTACGAGCAGTACTTC. The V gene is TRBV6-5, the J gene TRBJ2-7; D may match TRBD1 or TRBD2 (5 bases each). CDR3 size: 13 residues. CDR1 is MNHEY, CDR2 SVGAGI, per germline. Trimming took off 6 bases at V and 0 bases at J, with 9 bases between the two ends.

The V gene is TRBV14, the J gene TRBJ1-1; a weak D match, TRBD1 (5 bases). V was cut by 5 bases and J by 5 bases, with 15 bases left in between. Germline loops: CDR1 SGHDN, CDR2 FVKESK. CDR3 length: 14 residues. CDR3 in amino acids: CASSEVFGGTEAFF. CDR3 in DNA: TGTGCCAGCAGCGAGGTGTTCGGGGGAACTGAAGCTTTCTTT.

This rearrangement joins TRBV9 to TRBJ2-7; 7 nucleotides match TRBD2. Per germline, CDR1 SGDLS and CDR2 YYNGEE. J gave up 5 bases and V 2 bases, and 7 bases lay outside the gene matches. CDR3 length: 14 residues. The CDR3 region has the DNA TGTGCCAGCAGCGTTCTAGCGGCCCGGGACGAGCAGTACTTC. This codes for CASSVLAARDEQYF.

V usage is TRBV19 and J usage is TRBJ1-6, with D possibly TRBD1 on 5 matching bases. This CDR3 has 15 amino acids. Germline assignment: CDR1 LNHDA and CDR2 SQIVND (reference sequence). Trimming left V 6 bases short and J 9 bases short, with 18 bases between. As DNA, the CDR3 is TGTGCCAGTAGATCCCGGGGCAGGGTGGTTTCACCCCTCCACTTT. It translates to CASRSRGRVVSPLHF.

V usage is TRBV11-3 and J usage is TRBJ2-1, with 8 bases identical to TRBD2. Germline V gene sequence: CDR1 SGHNT, CDR2 YENEEA. V dropped 4 bases and J dropped 9; count of bases not matched to a gene: 5. This CDR3 spans 13 amino acids. CDR3 protein: CASSSTAGGEQFF. CDR3 nucleotides: TGTGCCAGCAGCTCCACGGCGGGAGGTGAGCAGTTCTTC.

The rearrangement uses TRBV5-1 and TRBJ1-1, with 9 bases matching TRBD1. V gave up 2 bases and J gave up 5 bases; unmatched junction bases: 10. Germline values: CDR1 SGHRS, CDR2 YFSETQ. The CDR3 runs 16 residues. CDR3 amino acids: CASSFETGGKGTEAFF. As DNA, the CDR3 is TGCGCCAGCAGCTTTGAGACAGGGGGAAAGGGGACTGAAGCTTTCTTT.

As for this clone: The sample has other DNA sequences that encode this CDR3 too. V is TRBV20-1 and J is TRBJ1-1; D is unresolved. There are 10 residues in the CDR3. CDR1 is DFQATT, CDR2 SNEGSKA, per germline (reference sequence). V lost 3 bases and J lost 5, with 4 bases in between. In DNA form, the CDR3 reads TGCAGTGCTAGGACGACTGAAGCTTTCTTT. It specifies CSARTTEAFF.

J is TRBJ2-2 and V is TRBV9; no clear D gene. The CDR3 runs to 12 residues. The germline V and J ends were trimmed by 4 bases and 6 bases, with 7 bases remaining between them. The V gene's germline CDR1 is SGDLS and CDR2 YYNGEE. The DNA of the CDR3 is TGTGCCAGCAGCCTCACGTCCGGGGAGCTGTTTTTT. Amino acids: CASSLTSGELFF.

The J gene is TRBJ1-5, the V gene TRBV5-5, with no clear D. In germline, CDR1 is SGHKS, CDR2 YYEKEE (reference sequence). Deletions cut 0 bases from V and 0 bases from J, with 7 bases between. The CDR3 is made up of 15 amino acids. DNA of the CDR3: TGTGCCAGCAGCTTGGACAGTTATAGCAATCAGCCCCAGCATTTT. This encodes CASSLDSYSNQPQHF.

The chain couples TRBV7-2 to TRBJ2-3, with 7 bases matching TRBD1. This CDR3 is 15 amino acids long. The V gene end was trimmed by 1 base and the J gene end by 4 bases; junction bases not matched to a gene: 5. Germline CDR1 and CDR2: SGHTA and FQGNSA. The CDR3 sequence: CASSLDGQGADTQYF. The CDR3 DNA reads as TGTGCCAGCAGCTTAGATGGGCAGGGGGCAGATACGCAGTATTTT.

This clone was seen a single time. The chain couples TRBV9 to TRBJ2-7; the D gene is possibly TRBD1 (6 bases). Germline CDR1 SGDLS, CDR2 YYNGEE. Trimming removed 0 bases at V and 6 bases at J, with 16 bases between. The CDR3 has 15 residues. The CDR3: CASSVGETGGGEQYF. CDR3 DNA: TGTGCCAGCAGCGTAGGAGAGACAGGTGGCGGCGAGCAGTACTTC.

The V and J genes are TRBV7-8 and TRBJ1-5; 8 bases agree with TRBD1. The CDR3 runs 15 residues. The germline CDR1 and CDR2 sequences are SGHVS and FQNEAQ. With V trimmed by 3 bases and J by 6 bases, 7 bases remained unmatched. CDR3 residues: CASSFSQGAGQPQHF. The CDR3 DNA sequence: TGTGCCAGCAGCTTCAGTCAGGGGGCGGGTCAGCCCCAGCATTTT. The whole variable domain, remainder taken from reference TRBV7-8 and TRBJ1-5, is GAGVSQSPRYKVAKRGQDVALRCDPISGHVSLFWYQQALGQGPEFLTYFQNEAQLDKSGLPSDRFFAERPEGSVSTLKIQRTQQEDSAVYLCASSFSQGAGQPQHFGDGTRLSIL.

The rearrangement uses TRBV10-3 and TRBJ2-6; 8 nucleotides align to TRBD1. This CDR3 region has 16 residues. V trimming: 8 bases; J trimming: 1 base; junction bases outside the gene matches: 7. CDR1 and CDR2 from the germline V gene are ENHRY and SYGVKD. The CDR3 region has the DNA TGTGCCATCGGTCAGGGGGCGCGATCTGGGGCCAACGTCCTGACTTTC. Protein product: CAIGQGARSGANVLTF.

The chain links TRBV7-9 to TRBJ2-1, with D tentatively TRBD1 (5 bases). This CDR3 contains 14 residues. Germline CDR1 is SEHNR and CDR2 is FQNEAQ (reference sequence). Deletions cut 5 bases from V and 2 bases from J, with 10 bases between. CDR3 DNA sequence: TGTGCCAGCAGCCCAAGACAGCCCTACAATGAGCAGTTCTTC. Protein: CASSPRQPYNEQFF.

The rearrangement uses TRBV18 and TRBJ2-5; tentative D call: TRBD1 (5 bases). This CDR3 has 14 residues. V was cut by 0 bases and J by 2 bases, with 7 bases left in between. Germline V gene sequence: CDR1 KGHSH, CDR2 LQKENI. The CDR3 DNA sequence: TGTGCCAGCTCACCACCCCAGGGTCAAGAGACCCAGTACTTC. The encoded protein is CASSPPQGQETQYF.